One sample yielded the 30 T cell receptor beta chains listed below, sequenced in a study of beta chain features in type 1 diabetes. Findings and caveats of the study: Shortening that was moderate but significant affected the TCRB CDR3s of Type 1 diabetes patients in all four CD4+ subsets.

Expressed TCRB transcripts were sequenced after all isolated RNA was converted to cDNA. Some clones are missing from TCRdb's copy, which holds only in-frame ones; the method was immunoSEQ multiplex PCR. The sample carries some 350,000 clones, over 8.5% recorded once. No antigen is known for these receptors. Sequenced sample: central memory CD4+ T cells from blood. Receptors originate from a man aged 25 to 40 with type 1 diabetes.

This clone came up many times. The chain recombines TRBV2 with TRBJ1-1, with TRBD1 as a possible D gene (5 bases). Trimming pared 8 bases from V and 2 bases from J, leaving 21 bases between. CDR1 and CDR2 (germline): SNHLY, FYNNEI. This CDR3 comprises 16 residues. CDR3 protein: CASGLLGRGSNTEAFF. CDR3 nucleotides: TGTGCCAGCGGCCTCCTTGGGAGGGGATCTAACACTGAAGCTTTCTTT.

This clone was seen ten or more times. The J gene is TRBJ2-5, the V gene TRBV5-1; D unresolved. Trimming pared 5 bases from V and 5 bases from J, leaving 7 bases between. CDR1 is SGHRS and CDR2 is YFSETQ in the germline V gene. This CDR3 is 11 amino acids long. The CDR3 reads CASREEETQYF. The CDR3 bases are TGCGCCAGCAGGGAAGAGGAGACCCAGTACTTC.

The chain carries TRBV9 and TRBJ1-1; 10 nucleotides align to TRBD1. This CDR3 comprises 15 residues. V shed 0 bases, J shed 3 bases, and the junction held 2 bases outside the gene matches. CDR1 is SGDLS and CDR2 is YYNGEE in the germline V gene. CDR3 coding DNA: TGTGCCAGCAGCGTAGAGGGGACAGGGGACACTGAAGCTTTCTTT. Encoded protein: CASSVEGTGDTEAFF.

This clone was detected only a few times. The rearrangement joins TRBV7-2 to TRBJ2-5; D gene ambiguous. Trimming took off 2 bases at V and 3 bases at J, with 4 bases between the two ends. Germline CDR1 reads SGHTA; CDR2 reads FQGNSA. The CDR3 is made up of 12 amino acids. The CDR3 region is CASSLSKETQYF. In DNA, the CDR3 is TGTGCCAGCAGCTTATCCAAAGAGACCCAGTACTTC.

J is TRBJ2-1 and V is TRBV7-3; TRBD2 matches 14 bases. The germline V gene encodes CDR1 SGHTA and CDR2 FQGTGA. CDR3 length: 18 amino acids. V trimming: 2 bases; J trimming: 6 bases; junction bases outside the gene matches: 9. The CDR3 DNA sequence: TGTGCCAGCAGCTTAGCCGGGACTAGCGGGAGTTGGCGCAATGAGCAGTTCTTC. This translates into CASSLAGTSGSWRNEQFF.

The V call is TRBV6-5, the J call TRBJ2-5; D is possibly TRBD1 or TRBD2 (6 bases each). The V gene's germline CDR1 is MNHEY and CDR2 SVGAGI. Between the trimmed V and J ends, which lost 6 bases and 4 bases, there was a span of 18 bases. The CDR3 has 15 residues. CDR3 loop: CASRSHGGAGETQYF. In DNA form, the CDR3 reads TGTGCCAGCAGATCCCACGGGGGCGCGGGAGAGACCCAGTACTTC.

This clone was detected ten times or more. The rearrangement uses TRBV5-4 and TRBJ2-5; TRBD2 agrees at 10 bases. Germline loops: CDR1 SGHNT, CDR2 YYREEE (reference sequence). The CDR3 spans 15 residues. The ends lost 2 bases at V and 4 bases at J; junction bases unmatched: 5. CDR3 DNA: TGTGCCAGCAGCTTCTCTAGCGGGAGAGGAGAGACCCAGTACTTC. Residues: CASSFSSGRGETQYF.

The chain has TRBV7-7 and TRBJ2-3; 8 bases are a match to TRBD1. This CDR3 region has 13 residues. CDR1 SSHAT and CDR2 FNYEAQ come from the germline V gene (reference sequence). Trimming at V came to 4 bases and at J to 6 bases, leaving 3 bases not matched to a gene. The CDR3 region has the DNA TGTGCCAGCAGCTCGGACAGGGCGGATACGCAGTATTTT. This encodes CASSSDRADTQYF.

The genes are TRBV29-1 and TRBJ1-1, with a possible D match to TRBD1 (5 bases). Germline V gene sequence: CDR1 SQVTM, CDR2 ANQGSEA. The CDR3 is 14 amino acids. V gave up 2 bases and J gave up 1 base, with 11 bases separating them. CDR3 DNA sequence: TGCAGCGTTGAACGAGGGGTGGGGAACACTGAAGCTTTCTTT. It codes for CSVERGVGNTEAFF.

There are a few counts of this clone. The chain joins TRBV7-3 to TRBJ2-4, with D unclear. Trimming removed 1 base from V and 8 bases from J, with 9 bases in between. The germline V gene encodes CDR1 SGHTA and CDR2 FQGTGA. This CDR3 has 13 residues. The CDR3 sequence: CASSLNPEDIQYF. In nucleotides, the CDR3 is TGTGCCAGCAGCTTAAACCCAGAAGACATTCAGTACTTC.

The J gene is TRBJ2-5, the V gene TRBV19, with D possibly matching TRBD1 (6 bases). Germline V lookup: CDR1 LNHDA, CDR2 SQIVND (reference sequence). CDR3 length: 12 residues. V was clipped by 5 bases and J by 11 bases, with 15 bases between them. CDR3 nucleotide sequence: TGTGCCAGTAGTGGAAGGACAGAACAGCAGTACTTC. Translating gives CASSGRTEQQYF.

This clone was detected only a few times. The rearrangement links TRBV5-4 to TRBJ1-4, with TRBD1 matching over 10 bases. The CDR3 covers 14 residues. CDR1 and CDR2 (germline): SGHNT, YYREEE (reference sequence). With 3 bases clipped from V and 8 bases from J, the junction kept 4 bases outside the gene matches. The CDR3 bases are TGTGCCAGCAGCTCAGGGACAGGGGACGAAAAACTGTTTTTT. This encodes CASSSGTGDEKLFF.

This rearrangement joins TRBV30 to TRBJ2-7; 13 positions match TRBD2. V shed 6 bases and J 5 bases; nucleotides not matched to a gene: 4. Germline CDR1 GTSNPN, CDR2 SVGIG (reference sequence). This CDR3 has 13 residues. CDR3 region: CACSGTSGNEQYF. The CDR3 DNA sequence: TGTGCCTGCTCCGGGACTAGCGGGAACGAGCAGTACTTC.

This clone has only a few counts. This rearrangement joins TRBV11-2 to TRBJ1-2; 11 bases align to TRBD1. Trimming at V came to 5 bases and at J to 7 bases, leaving 12 bases not matched to a gene. Germline loops: CDR1 SGHAT, CDR2 FQNNGV. The CDR3 sequence is 16 residues long. The CDR3 here is CASSLSFGQGATGYTF. The CDR3 bases are TGTGCCAGCAGCCTATCTTTCGGACAGGGGGCAACTGGCTACACCTTC.

This clone has just a few counts. The rearrangement joins TRBV9 to TRBJ2-7; a possible D gene is TRBD1 (6 bases). This CDR3 is built from 13 residues. Per germline, CDR1 SGDLS and CDR2 YYNGEE. The V and J ends lost 2 bases and 5 bases respectively, with 11 bases between them. The CDR3 here is CASSVPGTNEQYF. For the CDR3, the DNA is TGTGCCAGCAGCGTCCCAGGGACAAACGAGCAGTACTTC.

There are a few counts of this clone. The CDR3 spells CASSPRPRTQSEAFF. In DNA, the CDR3 is TGTGCCAGCTCACCACGTCCGCGCACACAGTCCGAAGCTTTCTTT. V gene TRBV18 combines with J gene TRBJ1-1; D unclear. The V and J ends lost 1 base and 8 bases respectively, with 17 bases between them. Germline CDR1 and CDR2: KGHSH and LQKENI. This CDR3 is 15 amino acids long.

This clone has only a few counts. CDR3 nucleotides: TGTGCCAGCAGCAACACAGGGGGTAGGGAGACCCAGTACTTC. Its protein product is CASSNTGGRETQYF. The rearrangement joins TRBV21-1 to TRBJ2-5; TRBD1, as called in the table, went unchecked against the DNA. TRBV21-1 is a pseudogene segment. The CDR3 is made up of 14 amino acids.

This clone was counted only a few times. This sequence joins TRBV7-2 and TRBJ1-4; D gene ambiguous. V lost 4 bases and J lost 4, with 7 bases in between. This CDR3 spans 13 amino acids. Germline values: CDR1 SGHTA, CDR2 FQGNSA. This CDR3 reads CASSSQINEKLFF. CDR3 DNA sequence: TGTGCCAGCAGCTCACAGATTAATGAAAAACTGTTTTTT.

The CDR3 region is CASSFPRGNEQFF. For the CDR3, the DNA is TGCGCCAGCAGCTTCCCTAGGGGCAATGAGCAGTTCTTC. V and J are TRBV5-1 and TRBJ2-1; the D gene is possibly TRBD1 (5 bases). This CDR3 region has 13 residues. V dropped 2 bases and J dropped 6 bases, with 9 bases sitting between them. Germline V gene data show CDR1 as SGHRS and CDR2 as YFSETQ.

The chain is built from TRBV13 and TRBJ2-5; 11 bases line up with TRBD2. CDR1 and CDR2 (germline): PRHDT, FYEKMQ (reference sequence). The CDR3 covers 15 residues. The ends lost 3 bases at V and 4 bases at J; junction bases unmatched: 4. The DNA of the CDR3 is TGTGCCAGCAGCTTGCGCCTAGCGGGAGGAGAGACCCAGTACTTC. Translated, it gives CASSLRLAGGETQYF.

This clone was counted a few times. The genes are TRBV20-1 and TRBJ2-1; either TRBD1 or TRBD2 may supply D (5 bases each). V was trimmed by 5 bases and J by 15 bases, leaving 14 bases between them. The germline V gene encodes CDR1 DFQATT and CDR2 SNEGSKA (reference sequence). This CDR3 is built from 10 residues. CDR3 bases: TGCAGTGCTGGGGGTGGGACGGGGTTCTTC. This encodes CSAGGGTGFF.

The chain links TRBV29-1 to TRBJ1-5, with D possibly matching TRBD1 (5 bases). The CDR3 runs 17 residues. CDR1 SQVTM and CDR2 ANQGSEA come from the germline V gene. V was cut by 5 bases and J by 2 bases, with 22 bases left in between. The CDR3 DNA sequence: TGCAGCGTTCGGGACGGCCGTACCGGGTGGGGCAATCAGCCCCAGCATTTT. As protein: CSVRDGRTGWGNQPQHF.

This clone was counted a few times. The rearrangement uses TRBV2 and TRBJ2-5; D uncertain. Trimming stripped 4 bases from V and 5 bases from J, with 5 bases between. There are 11 residues in the CDR3. Germline V lookup: CDR1 SNHLY, CDR2 FYNNEI. In DNA form, the CDR3 reads TGTGCCAGCAGTGTTAGGGAGACCCAGTACTTC. Protein: CASSVRETQYF.

In this sample, this clone turned up many times. The CDR3 region is CASSPRNEGSQPQHF. The CDR3 DNA reads TGTGCCAGCAGCCCGCGAAACGAGGGAAGCCAGCCCCAGCATTTT. The chain is built from TRBV7-9 and TRBJ1-5, with D hard to call. Trimming removed 5 bases from V and 7 bases from J, with 18 bases in between. Germline CDR1 and CDR2: SEHNR and FQNEAQ (reference sequence). The length of the CDR3 is 15 residues.

The rearrangement joins TRBV6-5 to TRBJ2-1, with no clear D. Germline lookup yields CDR1 MNHEY and CDR2 SVGAGI. The CDR3 length is 15 residues. With 0 bases removed from V and 0 bases from J, the gap between germline ends came to 6 bases. CDR3 coding DNA: TGTGCCAGCAGTTACTCGGTTGGCTCCTACAATGAGCAGTTCTTC. Translated, it gives CASSYSVGSYNEQFF.

The rearrangement links TRBV5-1 to TRBJ1-2, with no clear D. Trimming left V 0 bases short and J 8 bases short, with 14 bases between. This CDR3 has 14 amino acids. CDR1 is SGHRS, CDR2 YFSETQ, per germline. The CDR3: CASSLDLGSWGYTF. CDR3 DNA: TGCGCCAGCAGCTTGGATCTGGGCAGTTGGGGCTACACCTTC.

The chain has TRBV27 and TRBJ2-7, with TRBD1 matching 10 bases. V shed 10 bases, J shed 7 bases, and the junction held 16 bases outside the gene matches. The CDR3 is 15 residues long. The germline V gene encodes CDR1 MNHEY and CDR2 SMNVEV (reference sequence). The CDR3 reads CATSPDRGFLGEQYF. The CDR3 nucleotides are TGTGCCACCTCCCCGGACAGGGGGTTCTTGGGGGAGCAGTACTTC.

This clone was counted only a few times. The chain couples TRBV20-1 to TRBJ2-1; D is uncertain. Germline CDR1 and CDR2: DFQATT and SNEGSKA (reference sequence). Deletions cut 5 bases from V and 15 bases from J, with 17 bases between. The CDR3 totals 11 residues. The CDR3 sequence is CSAPIDGALFF. DNA for the CDR3: TGCAGTGCTCCAATAGATGGTGCACTGTTCTTC.

This clone was found many times. The CDR3 sequence: CASDAYTEAFF. CDR3 in DNA: TGTGCCAGCGACGCGTACACTGAAGCTTTCTTT. V and J are TRBV19 and TRBJ1-1; no firm D call. Germline-derived CDR1 and CDR2 are LNHDA and SQIVND (reference sequence). The CDR3 contains 11 residues. Deletions cut 9 bases from V and 3 bases from J, with 8 bases between. Full variable domain (rest looked up from reference TRBV19 and TRBJ1-1): DGGITQSPKYLFRKEGQNVTLSCEQNLNHDAMYWYRQDPGQGLRLIYYSQIVNDFQKGDIAEGYSVSREKKESFPLTVTSAQKNPTAFYLCASDAYTEAFFGQGTRLTVV.

This clone was seen a few times. The chain carries TRBV10-3 and TRBJ2-5; possible D gene TRBD2, 5 bases. V lost 0 bases to trimming and J lost 10 bases, with 15 bases between them. Germline lookup yields CDR1 ENHRY and CDR2 SYGVKD. This CDR3 has 14 amino acids. This CDR3 is CAISESTRGIVQYF. The DNA of the CDR3 is TGTGCCATCAGTGAGTCGACTCGGGGAATAGTCCAGTACTTC.